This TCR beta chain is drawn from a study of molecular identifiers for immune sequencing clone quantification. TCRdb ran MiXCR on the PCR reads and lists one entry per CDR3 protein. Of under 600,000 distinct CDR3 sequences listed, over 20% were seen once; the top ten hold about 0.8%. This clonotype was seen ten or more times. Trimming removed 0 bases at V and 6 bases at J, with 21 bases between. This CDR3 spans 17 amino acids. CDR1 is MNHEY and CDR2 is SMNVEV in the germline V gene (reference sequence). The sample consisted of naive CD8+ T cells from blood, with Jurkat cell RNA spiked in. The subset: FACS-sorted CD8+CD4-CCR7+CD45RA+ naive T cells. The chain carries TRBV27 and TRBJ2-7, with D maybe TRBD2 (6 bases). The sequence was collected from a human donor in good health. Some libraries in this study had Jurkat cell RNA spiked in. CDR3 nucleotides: TGTGCCAGCAGTTTATCGGGGGGTTCATGGAATATGGCCGAGCAGTACTTC. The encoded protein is CASSLSGGSWNMAEQYF.